The source of this TCR beta chain is a study of blood T cell repertoires in COVID-19. Study in general: The samples span acute and convalescent COVID-19 from the United States, Italy and Spain.

The table lists this clone with a count of one. In the authors' workflow: By means of reference gene primer amplification, nucleated cell counts were estimated. Only in-frame clones appear in the TCRdb table, and some are missing; sequencing was by immunoSEQ multiplex PCR. The DNA gave D and trimming, while V, J and clone size come from that table. The sample contains 300,000 to 400,000 clones, 88% of which appear only once. Participants came from about 23 US areas, aged about 18 to 89 years. The CDR3 loop spans 13 amino acids. Trimming took off 1 base at V and 8 bases at J, with 6 bases between the two ends. Germline V gives CDR1 LGHDT, CDR2 YNNKEL (reference sequence).

Sequenced material: PBMCs or T cells enriched from blood (not recorded which). V is TRBV3-1 (or the pseudogene TRBV3-2) and J is TRBJ1-6; D gene uncertain. The TCR originated in a woman younger than 45 with acute COVID-19. The chain's CDR3 is CASSQGSDSPLHF. The CDR3 region has the DNA TGTGCCAGCAGCCAAGGTTCGGATTCACCCCTCCACTTT.